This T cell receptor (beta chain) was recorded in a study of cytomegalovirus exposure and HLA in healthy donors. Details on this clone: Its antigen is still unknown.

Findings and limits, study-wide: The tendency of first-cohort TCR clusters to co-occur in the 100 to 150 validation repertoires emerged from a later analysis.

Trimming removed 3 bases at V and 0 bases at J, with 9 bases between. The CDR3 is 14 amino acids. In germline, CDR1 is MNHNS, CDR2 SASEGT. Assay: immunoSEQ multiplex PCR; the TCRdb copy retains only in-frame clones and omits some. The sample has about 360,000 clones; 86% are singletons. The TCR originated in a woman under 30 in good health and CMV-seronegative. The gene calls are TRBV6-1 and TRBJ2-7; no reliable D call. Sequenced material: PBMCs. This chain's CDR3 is CASSESTNSYEQYF. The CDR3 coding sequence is TGTGCCAGCAGTGAGAGTACTAACTCCTACGAGCAGTACTTC.